These 30 T cell receptor beta chains share one sample of origin, sequenced in a study. MiXCR, applied by TCRdb to the 5' RACE reads, yields one record per CDR3 protein. The sample lists more than 45,000 distinct CDR3 sequences; more than 25% were seen once. Sequencing was done on a sample of tumor-infiltrating memory CD4+ T cells sorted from the breast tumor. Regarding subset: memory CD4+ T cells, CD4+CD45RO+CD25-. The receptors here all came from a female donor with breast cancer.

This clonotype was picked up a small number of times. This chain links TRBV20-1 with TRBJ2-1; no reliable D call. CDR1 is DFQATT and CDR2 is SNEGSKA in the germline V gene (reference sequence). V dropped 3 bases and J dropped 7 bases, with 13 bases sitting between them. The CDR3 length is 13 residues. As DNA, the CDR3 is TGCAGTGCTAGCCGCTTACTAAGGAATGAGCAGTTCTTC. Translating it yields CSASRLLRNEQFF.

This clonotype was seen only a few times. The chain employs TRBV6-1 and TRBJ2-7; 11 bases fit TRBD1. Germline CDR1 is MNHNS and CDR2 is SASEGT. The V gene end was trimmed by 6 bases and the J gene end by 2 bases; junction bases not matched to a gene: 21. This CDR3 contains 20 residues. CDR3 loop: CASSLSRDRGRPGPPYEQYF. The CDR3 bases are TGTGCCAGCAGCCTAAGCAGGGACAGGGGGAGACCGGGTCCTCCCTACGAGCAGTACTTC.

In its sample, this clonotype is medium-sized (0.01 to 0.1%). The J gene is TRBJ1-1, the V gene TRBV20-1; D is perhaps TRBD1 (5 bases). CDR3 size: 14 residues. Germline lookup yields CDR1 DFQATT and CDR2 SNEGSKA (reference sequence). V lost 1 base to trimming and J lost 4 bases, with 13 bases between them. The CDR3: CSARGSDSPTEAFF. The DNA for the CDR3 is TGCAGTGCTAGAGGATCCGACAGCCCCACTGAAGCTTTCTTT.

This clonotype was observed a few times. The rearrangement joins TRBV7-2 to TRBJ1-5; D is undetermined. Germline V gives CDR1 SGHTA, CDR2 FQGNSA. The CDR3 sequence is 14 residues long. V shed 5 bases and J shed 0 bases, with 8 bases lying between them. The CDR3 DNA reads as TGTGCCAGCAGCCCCTATTATAGCAATCAGCCCCAGCATTTT. Translation gives CASSPYYSNQPQHF.

V gene TRBV12-3 or TRBV12-4 combines with J gene TRBJ1-5, with D possibly TRBD1 on 6 matching bases. Trimming removed 3 bases from V and 10 bases from J, with 13 bases in between. This CDR3 region has 13 residues. CDR3 loop: CASSFGGLSPQHF. The DNA for the CDR3 is TGTGCCAGCAGTTTTGGGGGGCTTTCCCCCCAGCATTTT.

The chain recombines TRBV11-2 with TRBJ2-3; D is uncertain. Germline CDR1 reads SGHAT; CDR2 reads FQNNGV. The CDR3 extends over 12 amino acids. V shed 2 bases and J shed 6 bases, with 6 bases lying between them. The CDR3 sequence: CASSLMWDTQYF. Written as DNA, the CDR3 is TGTGCCAGCAGCTTAATGTGGGATACGCAGTATTTT. Complete variable domain (other parts from reference TRBV11-2 and TRBJ2-3): EAGVAQSPRYKIIEKRQSVAFWCNPISGHATLYWYQQILGQGPKLLIQFQNNGVVDDSQLPKDRFSAERLKGVDSTLKIQPAKLEDSAVYLCASSLMWDTQYFGPGTRLTVL.

This clonotype was observed a handful of times. The genes are TRBV12-3 or TRBV12-4 and TRBJ2-7; TRBD1 matches at 7 bases. V lost 4 bases to trimming and J lost 1 base; unmatched junction nucleotides: 7. The CDR3 is made up of 15 amino acids. CDR3 bases: TGTGCCAGCAGTTCCAGCGGACAGGTTTCCTACGAGCAGTACTTC. Translating gives CASSSSGQVSYEQYF.

For this clonotype: A read error may produce the germline difference seen at one junction end. The CDR3 sequence: CASLPIQEAYGYTF. The CDR3 region has the DNA TGTGCCAGCTTACCAATCCAGGAGGCATATGGCTACACCTTC. The chain joins TRBV18 to TRBJ1-2; D not resolved. The CDR3 spans 14 residues. Germline V lookup: CDR1 KGHSH, CDR2 LQKENI.

The rearrangement joins TRBV20-1 to TRBJ2-4, with 8 bases fitting TRBD1. Trimming at V came to 3 bases and at J to 6 bases, leaving 1 base not matched to a gene. Germline CDR1 DFQATT, CDR2 SNEGSKA (reference sequence). The CDR3 contains 12 residues. The DNA for the CDR3 is TGCAGTGCTAGTGGGACAGGAAACATTCAGTACTTC. The encoded protein is CSASGTGNIQYF.

This clonotype was recorded a few times. CDR3 nucleotides: TGCAGTGCTAGAGATCTAGCGTCGGGGGGGGAGACCCAGTACTTC. It translates to CSARDLASGGETQYF. The chain employs TRBV20-1 and TRBJ2-5; TRBD2 agrees at 8 bases. This CDR3 has 15 residues. Trimming removed 0 bases from V and 5 bases from J; junction bases left unmatched: 8. CDR1 and CDR2 (germline): DFQATT, SNEGSKA (reference sequence).

The J gene is TRBJ2-7, the V gene TRBV5-1; D may correspond to TRBD1 or TRBD2 (5 bases each). In germline, CDR1 is SGHRS, CDR2 YFSETQ. V dropped 2 bases and J dropped 3 bases, with 9 bases sitting between them. The CDR3 runs 13 residues. The CDR3 DNA reads TGCGCCAGCAGCTTCGAGGGGAACTACGAGCAGTACTTC. Amino acids: CASSFEGNYEQYF.

Turning to this clonotype: Without the conserved terminal phenylalanine or tryptophan, this CDR3 likely stems from a read error. The chain carries TRBV6-5 and TRBJ1-3; D gene uncertain. Germline-derived CDR1 and CDR2 are MNHEY and SVGAGI. Trimming removed 6 bases from V and 6 bases from J, with 12 bases in between. This CDR3 has 13 amino acids. CDR3 nucleotides: TGTGCCAGCAGCTACCCCCCTGAAAACACCATATATTAT. It yields the protein CASSYPPENTIYY.

There are a few counts of this clonotype. The gene calls are TRBV6-2 or TRBV6-3 and TRBJ2-3; 13 nucleotides match TRBD2. V was pared by 6 bases and J by 7 bases, with 4 bases of the junction left unmatched. Germline CDR1 is MNHEY and CDR2 is SVGEGT. The CDR3 extends over 14 amino acids. CDR3: CASRGLAGLNTQYF. CDR3 DNA: TGTGCCAGCAGGGGACTAGCGGGATTGAATACGCAGTATTTT.

J is TRBJ2-7 and V is TRBV2; tentative D call: TRBD2 (5 bases). In germline, CDR1 is SNHLY, CDR2 FYNNEI. This CDR3 spans 11 amino acids. Trimming removed 6 bases from V and 6 bases from J, with 9 bases in between. CDR3 in DNA: TGTGCCAGCAGAACGGAGGCCGAGCAGTACTTC. Protein product: CASRTEAEQYF.

V gene TRBV7-9 combines with J gene TRBJ1-2; 9 bases map to TRBD1. The germline gives CDR1 SEHNR, CDR2 FQNEAQ (reference sequence). Trimming took 0 bases from V and 2 from J; bases not matched to a gene: 1. The CDR3 runs to 15 residues. DNA of the CDR3: TGTGCCAGCAGCTTAGCTGGGACAGGGAACTATGGCTACACCTTC. This codes for CASSLAGTGNYGYTF.

As to this clonotype: A read error may account for a junction end that differs from germline. The CDR3 is CSASGNYNELFF. Here the CDR3 DNA reads TGCAGTGCTAGCGGGAACTACAATGAGCTGTTCTTC. The V and J genes are TRBV20-1 and TRBJ2-1, with D maybe TRBD2 (5 bases). This CDR3 contains 12 residues. From germline, CDR1 is DFQATT and CDR2 SNEGSKA (reference sequence).

As to this clonotype: A much bigger clone sits one base away, suggesting this may be a read error. The chain joins TRBV29-1 to TRBJ2-3, with D uncertain. CDR1 is SQVTM, CDR2 ANQGSEA, per germline. This CDR3 comprises 15 residues. Between the trimmed V and J ends, which lost 4 bases and 4 bases, there was a span of 18 bases. CDR3 sequence (DNA): TGCAGCGTTGTCACTCACCTCCGCACCTCAGATACGCAGTATTTT. Amino acids: CSVVTHLRTSDTQYF.

J is TRBJ2-3 and V is TRBV12-3 or TRBV12-4, with D perhaps TRBD1 (5 bases). V was cut by 1 base and J by 2 bases, with 10 bases left in between. This CDR3 is 15 amino acids long. The CDR3 region is CASSLERGITDTQYF. For the CDR3, the DNA is TGTGCCAGCAGTTTAGAAAGGGGAATCACAGATACGCAGTATTTT.

The rearrangement links TRBV2 to TRBJ2-2; 9 bases align to TRBD2. With V trimmed by 3 bases and J by 4 bases, 9 bases remained unmatched. Germline V gene lookup returns CDR1 SNHLY and CDR2 FYNNEI. The CDR3 length is 17 residues. As DNA, the CDR3 is TGTGCCAGCAGTGACTTTGGCGGGAGGGTCGGCACCGGGGAGCTGTTTTTT. It specifies CASSDFGGRVGTGELFF.

J is TRBJ1-5 and V is TRBV20-1; tentative D call: TRBD1 (5 bases). Germline V gene data show CDR1 as DFQATT and CDR2 as SNEGSKA (reference sequence). The CDR3 consists of 15 residues. V gave up 0 bases and J gave up 4 bases, with 13 bases separating them. CDR3 amino acids: CSARDSAGGNQPQHF. The DNA for the CDR3 is TGCAGTGCTAGAGATAGTGCGGGGGGAAATCAGCCCCAGCATTTT.

This clonotype occurred a few times. This chain links TRBV4-1 with TRBJ2-7; D uncertain. V lost 7 bases, J lost 0 bases, and 13 bases lay in between. The CDR3 spans 14 residues. CDR1 is MGHRA, CDR2 YSYEKL, per germline. CDR3 bases: TGCGCCAGCACCTTAGACCGTACCTCCTACGAGCAGTACTTC. Translation gives CASTLDRTSYEQYF.

The chain couples TRBV7-8 to TRBJ2-1; 14 bases agree with TRBD2. V lost 5 bases, J lost 2 bases, and 8 bases stayed unmatched. Germline V gene lookup returns CDR1 SGHVS and CDR2 FQNEAQ. CDR3 size: 18 residues. CDR3 sequence reads: CASSPSTSGRAAYNEQFF. The CDR3 coding sequence is TGTGCCAGCAGCCCCTCGACTAGCGGGAGGGCCGCCTACAATGAGCAGTTCTTC.

The chain's CDR3 is CASSFSGTGIQYF. The CDR3 bases are TGCGCCAGCAGCTTTAGCGGTACCGGCATTCAGTACTTC. The V and J genes are TRBV5-1 and TRBJ2-4; possibly TRBD2 for D (6 bases). The CDR3 spans 13 residues. The V end was cut by 2 bases, the J end by 9 bases, with 12 bases between. Germline assignment: CDR1 SGHRS and CDR2 YFSETQ.

This clonotype was seen repeatedly, ten times or more. The chain links TRBV6-5 to TRBJ1-6; TRBD1 agrees at 8 bases. J lost 10 bases, V lost 6 bases, and 8 bases had no gene match. CDR3 length: 14 amino acids. Germline-derived CDR1 and CDR2 are MNHEY and SVGAGI. The CDR3 DNA reads as TGTGCCAGCAGGTCGACAGGGGTTGGGTCACCCCTCCACTTT. Amino acid sequence: CASRSTGVGSPLHF.

The V call is TRBV5-1, the J call TRBJ2-1; TRBD2 might be the D (7 bases). The V end lost 4 bases, the J end lost 2 bases, and 13 bases lay between the germline ends. CDR1 is SGHRS and CDR2 is YFSETQ in the germline V gene. CDR3 size: 15 residues. The CDR3 DNA reads as TGCGCCAGCAGCCTGGGGGGGGGCCCCTACAATGAGCAGTTCTTC. Protein sequence: CASSLGGGPYNEQFF.

The table lists this clonotype with a few counts. The J gene is TRBJ2-7, the V gene TRBV6-1; a possible D gene is TRBD1 (6 bases). Trimming stripped 5 bases from V and 2 bases from J, with 13 bases between. Germline V gives CDR1 MNHNS, CDR2 SASEGT. The CDR3 length is 14 residues. This chain's CDR3 is CASSTTGSPYEQYF. In DNA form, the CDR3 reads TGTGCCAGCAGTACAACAGGGTCTCCCTACGAGCAGTACTTC.

This clonotype has just one count. The rearrangement uses TRBV6-6 and TRBJ1-1; 7 nucleotides match TRBD1. The J segment lost 1 base and the V segment lost 8 bases, leaving 4 bases of the junction unmatched. From germline, CDR1 is MNHNY and CDR2 SVGAGI (reference sequence). The CDR3 sequence is 13 residues long. As DNA, the CDR3 is TGTGCCAGCCGGCGACAGGGGAACACTGAAGCTTTCTTT. Protein: CASRRQGNTEAFF.

The chain employs TRBV20-1 and TRBJ2-1; D gene unclear. Trimming shortened V by 3 bases and J by 0 bases, and 9 bases separated the two germline ends. CDR1 and CDR2 from the germline V gene are DFQATT and SNEGSKA (reference sequence). The CDR3 length is 14 residues. The CDR3 DNA follows: TGCAGTGCTAGGCCTGGTAGCTCCTACAATGAGCAGTTCTTC. It codes for CSARPGSSYNEQFF.

The chain joins TRBV2 to TRBJ2-5, with a possible D match to TRBD1 (6 bases). This CDR3 region has 14 residues. The germline CDR1 and CDR2 sequences are SNHLY and FYNNEI. Trimming removed 4 bases at V and 1 base at J, with 10 bases between. This CDR3 reads CASSAQGTQETQYF. The DNA of the CDR3 is TGTGCCAGCAGTGCCCAGGGGACCCAAGAGACCCAGTACTTC.

This rearrangement joins TRBV13 to TRBJ2-7; TRBD1 aligns across 7 bases. Germline CDR1 is PRHDT and CDR2 is FYEKMQ (reference sequence). V lost 2 bases and J lost 3; bases outside the gene matches: 7. The CDR3 consists of 15 residues. CDR3 DNA: TGTGCCAGCAGCTTAAGTACAGGGGAAGACTACGAGCAGTACTTC. Protein product: CASSLSTGEDYEQYF.